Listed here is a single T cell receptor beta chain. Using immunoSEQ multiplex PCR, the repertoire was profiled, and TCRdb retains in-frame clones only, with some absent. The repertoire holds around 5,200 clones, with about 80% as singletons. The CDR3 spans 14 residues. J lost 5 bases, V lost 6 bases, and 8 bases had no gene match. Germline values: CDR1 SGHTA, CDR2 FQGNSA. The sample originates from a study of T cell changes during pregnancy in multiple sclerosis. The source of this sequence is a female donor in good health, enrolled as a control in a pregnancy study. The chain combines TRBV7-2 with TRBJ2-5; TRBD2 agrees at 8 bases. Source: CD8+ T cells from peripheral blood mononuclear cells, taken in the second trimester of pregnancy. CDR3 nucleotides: TGTGCCAGCAGGGAGCGGGGGCTGGGGGAGACCCAGTACTTC. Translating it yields CASRERGLGETQYF. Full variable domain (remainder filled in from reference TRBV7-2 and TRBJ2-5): GAGVSQSPSNKVTEKGKDVELRCDPISGHTALYWYRQSLGQGLEFLIYFQGNSAPDKSGLPSDRFSAERTGGSVSTLTIQRTQQEDSAVYLCASRERGLGETQYFGPGTRLLVL.